This T cell receptor (beta chain) was identified in a study of T cell responses to AZD1222 COVID-19 vaccine. Whole-study results and caveats: Unmutated variant regions are reportedly the target of nearly half of TCRs that are spike-specific. After the peak T cell response, and only then, were repertoires sampled. White British ancestry dominated among donors, who included more females, and clonal diversity was possibly underestimated. Spike regions recognized by vaccine-associated CD4 TCRs spanned the protein, led by 160-218 and 743-854.

In the case of this clone: Its antigen is unknown.

Produced via immunoSEQ multiplex PCR; TCRdb's table is partial and in-frame only. The repertoire consists of approximately 150,000 clones, with roughly 90% occurring once and the leading ten covering approximately 2.5%. The receptor was derived from an adult in good health. The sample in question was peripheral blood, obtained on day 0 of AZD1222 vaccination.

Here the CDR3 reads CASQGGWSTDTQYF. The CDR3 DNA sequence: TGTGCCAGCCAGGGCGGTTGGAGCACAGATACGCAGTATTTT. This rearrangement joins TRBV11-1 to TRBJ2-3, with a tentative D call TRBD1 (5 bases). V lost 8 bases and J 0 bases, leaving 12 bases between the germline ends. CDR1 SGHAT and CDR2 FQDESV come from the germline V gene (reference sequence). The CDR3 is 14 amino acids.